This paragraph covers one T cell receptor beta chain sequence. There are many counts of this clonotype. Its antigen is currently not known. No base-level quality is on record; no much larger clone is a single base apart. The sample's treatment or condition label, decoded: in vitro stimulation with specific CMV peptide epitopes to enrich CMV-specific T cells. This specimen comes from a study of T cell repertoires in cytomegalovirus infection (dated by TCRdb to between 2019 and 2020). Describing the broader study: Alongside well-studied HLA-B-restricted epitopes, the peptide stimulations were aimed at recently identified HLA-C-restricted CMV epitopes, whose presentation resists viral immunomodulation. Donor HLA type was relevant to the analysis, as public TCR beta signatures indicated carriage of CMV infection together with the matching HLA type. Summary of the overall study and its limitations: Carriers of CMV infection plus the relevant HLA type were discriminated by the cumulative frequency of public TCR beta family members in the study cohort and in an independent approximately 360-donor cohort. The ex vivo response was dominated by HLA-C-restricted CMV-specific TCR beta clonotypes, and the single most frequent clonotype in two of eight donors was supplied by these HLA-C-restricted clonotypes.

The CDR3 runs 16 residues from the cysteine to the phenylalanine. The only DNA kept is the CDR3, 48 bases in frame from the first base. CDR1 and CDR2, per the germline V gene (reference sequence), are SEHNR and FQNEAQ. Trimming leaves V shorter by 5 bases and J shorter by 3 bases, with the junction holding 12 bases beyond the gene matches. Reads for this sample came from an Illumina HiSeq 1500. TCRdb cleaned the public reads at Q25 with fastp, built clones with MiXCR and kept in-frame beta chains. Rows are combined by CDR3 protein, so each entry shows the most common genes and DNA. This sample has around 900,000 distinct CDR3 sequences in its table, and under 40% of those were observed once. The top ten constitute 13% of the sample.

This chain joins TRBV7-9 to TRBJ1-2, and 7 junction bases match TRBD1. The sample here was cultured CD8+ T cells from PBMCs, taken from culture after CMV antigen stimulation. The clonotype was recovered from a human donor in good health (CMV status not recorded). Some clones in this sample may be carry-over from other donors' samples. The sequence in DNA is TGTGCCAGCAGCAGCGGGACAGACCATTCGGACTATGGCTACACCTTC. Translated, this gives CASSSGTDHSDYGYTF.